This record concerns one TCR beta chain sequence. A much larger clone differs from this one at a single base, so this may be a read error. In the same sample, other DNA sequences code for this CDR3. The data are from a study of shared clonotypes between healthy human individuals. Deletions cut 0 bases from V and 4 bases from J, with 1 base between. The CDR3 is made up of 11 amino acids. The germline CDR1 and CDR2 sequences are SGHTS and YDEGEE. Naive CD8 cells lacked CD45RO and underwent positive selection for CCR7, leaving out terminally differentiated effector memory CD45RA+ cells. Every donor was a Caucasian adult from Nashville, Tennessee. The method was immunoSEQ multiplex PCR; TCRdb's version includes in-frame clones alone and lacks a portion of them. This table has roughly 2.1 million clones, approximately 94% appearing once.

Sample: naive CD8+ T cells from PBMCs. This receptor was obtained from a man aged 18 to 30 in good health. Some clones in this sample may be carry-over from other donors' samples. The chain uses TRBV5-8 and TRBJ1-1; no reliable D call. DNA for the CDR3: TGTGCCAGCAGCTTGGGCACTGAAGCTTTCTTT. The encoded protein is CASSLGTEAFF.